This entry lists 10 T cell receptor beta chains sequenced from one sample in a study of blood T cell repertoires in COVID-19. Repertoires were generated with immunoSEQ multiplex PCR, while TCRdb's copy carries only in-frame clones and drops some. The sample carries some 300,000 clones, around 90% recorded once. The sequencing sample was made of PBMCs or T cells enriched from blood (not recorded which). The receptors derive from a woman in her 30s who had recovered from COVID-19.

The chain links TRBV18 to TRBJ1-5; 10 bases are a match to TRBD1. Germline CDR1 is KGHSH and CDR2 is LQKENI. The CDR3 loop spans 16 amino acids. V gave up 0 bases and J gave up 6 bases; unmatched junction bases: 5. CDR3 in amino acids: CASSPPGQGRFQPQHF. In nucleotides, the CDR3 is TGTGCCAGCTCACCACCGGGACAGGGGAGGTTTCAGCCCCAGCATTTT.

V usage is TRBV18 and J usage is TRBJ2-2; a weak D match, TRBD2 (5 bases). The CDR3 extends over 16 amino acids. Germline values: CDR1 KGHSH, CDR2 LQKENI. Trimming shortened V by 5 bases and J by 2 bases, and 15 bases separated the two germline ends. DNA of the CDR3: TGTGCCAGCTCAGTTAACGAGGGATTAAACACCGGGGAGCTGTTTTTT. Translation gives CASSVNEGLNTGELFF.

A word on this clone: This sample includes further DNA sequences coding for the same CDR3. The chain has TRBV9 and TRBJ1-2; possible D gene TRBD1, 6 bases. Between the trimmed V and J ends, which lost 1 base and 0 bases, there was a span of 7 bases. This CDR3 region has 14 residues. Germline V gene data show CDR1 as SGDLS and CDR2 as YYNGEE. The CDR3 DNA reads TGTGCCAGCAGCGTAACAGGGACTAACTATGGCTACACCTTC. Amino acid sequence: CASSVTGTNYGYTF. The whole variable domain, remainder taken from reference TRBV9 and TRBJ1-2, is DSGVTQTPKHLITATGQRVTLRCSPRSGDLSVYWYQQSLDQGLQFLIQYYNGEERAKGNILERFSAQQFPDLHSELNLSSLELGDSALYFCASSVTGTNYGYTFGSGTRLTVV.

The CDR3 sequence: CASSLLSDRKAFF. The CDR3 nucleotides are TGTGCCAGCAGCCTTTTGTCGGACAGGAAAGCTTTCTTT. The chain combines TRBV6-5 with TRBJ1-1; TRBD1 agrees at 7 bases. Trimming took 6 bases from V and 9 from J; bases not matched to a gene: 10. Germline V lookup: CDR1 MNHEY, CDR2 SVGAGI. The CDR3 runs 13 residues.

The chain employs TRBV3-1 (or the pseudogene TRBV3-2) and TRBJ1-2; 7 bases align to TRBD1. The CDR3 extends over 13 amino acids. Germline-derived CDR1 and CDR2 are LGHDT and YNNKEL (reference sequence). V was clipped by 4 bases and J by 7 bases; unmatched bases: 6. The CDR3 DNA follows: TGTGCCAGCAGCCTTAGACAGGGCCCTGGCTACACCTTC. This gives the protein CASSLRQGPGYTF.

The chain employs TRBV7-9 and TRBJ1-3; D unclear. Trimming stripped 2 bases from V and 0 bases from J, with 5 bases between. The CDR3 loop spans 14 amino acids. Looked up from germline, CDR1 is SEHNR and CDR2 is FQNEAQ (reference sequence). The CDR3 is CASSLRVSGNTIYF. In DNA form, the CDR3 reads TGTGCCAGCAGCTTACGGGTCTCTGGAAACACCATATATTTT.

CDR3 residues: CASSSLAGGPPAGDEQFF. The CDR3 DNA is TGCGCCAGCAGCTCACTAGCGGGAGGGCCTCCCGCAGGGGATGAGCAGTTCTTC. This rearrangement joins TRBV5-1 to TRBJ2-1; 13 nucleotides line up with TRBD2. The ends lost 3 bases at V and 8 bases at J; junction bases unmatched: 14. CDR3 length equals 18 residues. Germline V gene data show CDR1 as SGHRS and CDR2 as YFSETQ. Variable domain in full (rest from reference TRBV5-1 and TRBJ2-1): KAGVTQTPRYLIKTRGQQVTLSCSPISGHRSVSWYQQTPGQGLQFLFEYFSETQRNKGNFPGRFSGRQFSNSRSEMNVSTLELGDSALYLCASSSLAGGPPAGDEQFFGPGTRLTVL.

The chain couples TRBV15 to TRBJ2-1; 8 bases line up with TRBD1. Germline CDR1 and CDR2: LNHNV and YYDKDF (reference sequence). The CDR3 is 16 amino acids. The junction had 7 bases not matched to a gene; V was cut back by 0 bases and J by 6 bases. The CDR3 reads CATSRDLVQGGNEQFF. The CDR3 DNA follows: TGTGCCACCAGCAGAGATCTGGTACAGGGGGGCAATGAGCAGTTCTTC.

The chain employs TRBV25-1 and TRBJ1-2, with a tentative D call TRBD1 (5 bases). Trimming took 8 bases from V and 4 from J, leaving 14 bases between them. The CDR3 runs to 13 residues. Germline CDR1 is MGHDK and CDR2 is SYGVNS. CDR3 sequence: CASRGGSFYGYTF. CDR3 nucleotide sequence: TGTGCCAGCCGGGGGGGGAGCTTCTATGGCTACACCTTC.

V usage is TRBV11-3 and J usage is TRBJ2-3; a weak D match, TRBD2 (6 bases). CDR3 length: 16 residues. Germline CDR1 and CDR2: SGHNT and YENEEA. With 5 bases removed from V and 0 bases from J, the gap between germline ends came to 15 bases. For the CDR3, the DNA is TGTGCCAGCAGCCTTGGCGGGGCTGGGAGCACAGATACGCAGTATTTT. Translating gives CASSLGGAGSTDTQYF.